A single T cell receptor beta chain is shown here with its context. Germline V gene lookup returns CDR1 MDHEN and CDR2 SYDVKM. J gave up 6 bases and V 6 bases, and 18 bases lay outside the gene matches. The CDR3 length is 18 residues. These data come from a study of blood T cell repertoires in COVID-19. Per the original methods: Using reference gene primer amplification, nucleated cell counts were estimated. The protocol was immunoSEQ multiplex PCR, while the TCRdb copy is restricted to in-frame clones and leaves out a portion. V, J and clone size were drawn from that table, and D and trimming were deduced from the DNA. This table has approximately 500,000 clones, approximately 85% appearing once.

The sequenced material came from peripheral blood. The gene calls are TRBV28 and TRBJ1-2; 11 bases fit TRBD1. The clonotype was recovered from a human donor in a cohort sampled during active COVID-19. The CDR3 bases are TGTGCCAGCAGCTCAACATCCGGGACAGGGGGTTCGAGGGATGGCTACACCTTC. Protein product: CASSSTSGTGGSRDGYTF.